This is a list of T cell receptor beta chains from one sample in a study of PD-L1 blockade in urothelial cancer. The method was immunoSEQ multiplex PCR; TCRdb's version includes in-frame clones alone and lacks a portion of them. The table records 87,000 or so clones, roughly 84% of them present only once. The sample here was PBMCs, taken around atezolizumab (anti-PD-L1) treatment. The receptors were sampled from a man aged 60-69 years with urothelial cancer. Each CDR3 is given with its conserved first and last residue. The order of the fields is D gene, clone size, V gene, J gene, CDR3 DNA, CDR3 protein. D genes are given only for firm matches. Clone sizes are given selectively: once, few, many, or a class where the clone is expanded.

D gene: TRBD2; clone size: NA; V gene: TRBV5-4; J gene: TRBJ2-5; CDR3 DNA: TGTGCCAGCAGCTGGGGACTAGCGGAAGAGACCCAGTACTTC; CDR3 protein: CASSWGLAEETQYF
D gene: NA; clone size: few; V gene: TRBV28; J gene: TRBJ1-5; CDR3 DNA: TGTGCCAGCAGTTTTAGTGACAATCAGCCCCAGCATTTT; CDR3 protein: CASSFSDNQPQHF
D gene: TRBD2; clone size: once; V gene: TRBV9; J gene: TRBJ2-2; CDR3 DNA: TGTGCCAGCAGCGCTTCGAGGGGCGGGGGGAACACCGGGGAGCTGTTTTTT; CDR3 protein: CASSASRGGGNTGELFF
D gene: NA; clone size: NA; V gene: TRBV19; J gene: TRBJ1-2; CDR3 DNA: TGTGCCAGTAGTTTGGTACAGGGTTCAAACTATGGCTACACCTTC; CDR3 protein: CASSLVQGSNYGYTF
D gene: TRBD1; clone size: NA; V gene: TRBV28; J gene: TRBJ1-2; CDR3 DNA: TGTGCCAGCATCCCGGACAGGGTTAATGGCTACACCTTC; CDR3 protein: CASIPDRVNGYTF
D gene: TRBD1; clone size: NA; V gene: TRBV5-1; J gene: TRBJ2-3; CDR3 DNA: TGCGCCAGCAGCTACCGGGACAGGGACACAGATACGCAGTATTTT; CDR3 protein: CASSYRDRDTDTQYF
D gene: TRBD1; clone size: NA; V gene: TRBV6-5; J gene: TRBJ2-1; CDR3 DNA: TGTGCCAGCAGTGGGGTGGGGACAGTATACAATGAGCAGTTCTTC; CDR3 protein: CASSGVGTVYNEQFF
D gene: NA; clone size: once; V gene: TRBV19; J gene: TRBJ2-1; CDR3 DNA: TGTGCCAGTAGCTATCAGGGTTCCTACAATGAGCAGTTCTTC; CDR3 protein: CASSYQGSYNEQFF
D gene: NA; clone size: few; V gene: TRBV25-1; J gene: TRBJ1-6; CDR3 DNA: TGTGCCAGCAGTGTCGGGGGAAATTCACCCCTCCACTTT; CDR3 protein: CASSVGGNSPLHF
D gene: TRBD2; clone size: NA; V gene: TRBV5-1; J gene: TRBJ2-2; CDR3 DNA: TGCGCCAGCAGCCAAGGGACTAGCGGCGCCACGACCGGGGAGCTGTTTTTT; CDR3 protein: CASSQGTSGATTGELFF
D gene: NA; clone size: NA; V gene: TRBV6-5; J gene: TRBJ2-2; CDR3 DNA: TGTGCCAGCAGTGCAGGGCAAACCGGGGAGCTGTTTTTT; CDR3 protein: CASSAGQTGELFF
D gene: TRBD1; clone size: NA; V gene: TRBV11-2; J gene: TRBJ1-1; CDR3 DNA: TGTGCCAGCAGCTCACTCCGGACAGGGAACACTGAAGCTTTCTTT; CDR3 protein: CASSSLRTGNTEAFF
D gene: NA; clone size: NA; V gene: TRBV10-2; J gene: TRBJ2-5; CDR3 DNA: TGCGCCAGCAGGGGTGGTGTCCGCGGGTACCAAGAGACCCAGTACTTC; CDR3 protein: CASRGGVRGYQETQYF
D gene: TRBD1; clone size: NA; V gene: TRBV6-1; J gene: TRBJ1-4; CDR3 DNA: TGTGCCAGTCTTTGGACAGGGGGCTATGAAAAACTGTTTTTT; CDR3 protein: CASLWTGGYEKLFF
D gene: NA; clone size: NA; V gene: TRBV10-3; J gene: TRBJ1-2; CDR3 DNA: TGTGCCATCAGTGAGGGCACCTATGGCTACACCTTC; CDR3 protein: CAISEGTYGYTF
D gene: TRBD1; clone size: NA; V gene: TRBV5-1; J gene: TRBJ2-7; CDR3 DNA: TGCGCCAGCAGCACTCTGGACAGGACGTACGAGCAGTACTTC; CDR3 protein: CASSTLDRTYEQYF
D gene: NA; clone size: NA; V gene: TRBV6-5; J gene: TRBJ2-7; CDR3 DNA: TGTGCCAGCAGTTACTCCACCGACAGCTCCTACGAGCAGTACTTC; CDR3 protein: CASSYSTDSSYEQYF
D gene: NA; clone size: NA; V gene: TRBV5-4; J gene: TRBJ2-3; CDR3 DNA: TGTGCCAGCAGCTTGGCGGGAGTGGGGTCAGATACGCAGTATTTT; CDR3 protein: CASSLAGVGSDTQYF
D gene: NA; clone size: NA; V gene: TRBV5-1; J gene: TRBJ2-2; CDR3 DNA: TGCGCCAGCAGCCGACAGGTCTTGGGACCCGGGGAGCTGTTTTTT; CDR3 protein: CASSRQVLGPGELFF
D gene: NA; clone size: NA; V gene: TRBV5-8; J gene: TRBJ1-4; CDR3 DNA: TGTGCCAGCAGGAACTTGAGGGTTCGAAGTGAGGAAAAACTGTTTTTT; CDR3 protein: CASRNLRVRSEEKLFF
D gene: TRBD1; clone size: once; V gene: TRBV6-6; J gene: TRBJ1-4; CDR3 DNA: TGTGCCAGCAGTCGACAGGGGGCAGGGGAAAAACTGTTTTTT; CDR3 protein: CASSRQGAGEKLFF
D gene: NA; clone size: NA; V gene: TRBV5-1; J gene: TRBJ2-3; CDR3 DNA: TGCGCCACCCGACTAGGCGGGGCAGATACGCAGTATTTT; CDR3 protein: CATRLGGADTQYF
D gene: TRBD1; clone size: once; V gene: TRBV19; J gene: TRBJ1-5; CDR3 DNA: TGTGCCAGTAGTATAGCCACAGGGGGCGGGAGCAATCAGCCCCAGCATTTT; CDR3 protein: CASSIATGGGSNQPQHF
D gene: NA; clone size: NA; V gene: TRBV7-9; J gene: TRBJ2-7; CDR3 DNA: TGTGCCAGCGCTCTTGAGACAGCACCATACGAGCAGTACTTC; CDR3 protein: CASALETAPYEQYF
D gene: NA; clone size: NA; V gene: TRBV6-6; J gene: TRBJ1-1; CDR3 DNA: TGTGCCAGCAGTTACTCGGATGGGGGCTGGACTGAAGCTTTCTTT; CDR3 protein: CASSYSDGGWTEAFF
D gene: NA; clone size: once; V gene: TRBV11-2; J gene: TRBJ2-7; CDR3 DNA: TGTGCCAGCAGCTACCCGAATCCGGCGGGGGAGCAGTACTTC; CDR3 protein: CASSYPNPAGEQYF
D gene: NA; clone size: NA; V gene: TRBV7-2; J gene: TRBJ1-1; CDR3 DNA: TGTGCCAGCAGCAGGACAGTGGGCACTGAAGCTTTCTTT; CDR3 protein: CASSRTVGTEAFF
D gene: TRBD1; clone size: NA; V gene: TRBV11-3; J gene: TRBJ1-2; CDR3 DNA: TGTGCCAGCAGACAAATCGGGGACAGGGCCCTGCAAAACTATGGCTACACCTTC; CDR3 protein: CASRQIGDRALQNYGYTF
D gene: NA; clone size: NA; V gene: TRBV6-6; J gene: TRBJ1-5; CDR3 DNA: TGTGCCAGCCATGCTGCCCGGGGCAATCAGCCCCAGCATTTT; CDR3 protein: CASHAARGNQPQHF
D gene: NA; clone size: NA; V gene: TRBV10-3; J gene: TRBJ2-3; CDR3 DNA: TGTGCCATCAGTGGGCCCCCGGGAACAGATACGCAGTATTTT; CDR3 protein: CAISGPPGTDTQYF
D gene: NA; clone size: NA; V gene: TRBV5-8; J gene: TRBJ1-1; CDR3 DNA: TGTGCCAGCATCAATATCGGGGGAGTTGAAGCTTTCTTT; CDR3 protein: CASINIGGVEAFF
D gene: NA; clone size: NA; V gene: TRBV29-1; J gene: TRBJ1-1; CDR3 DNA: TGCAGCGTTGAGGGCCAGACCTCGAACACTGAAGCTTTCTTT; CDR3 protein: CSVEGQTSNTEAFF
D gene: TRBD1; clone size: once; V gene: TRBV7-9; J gene: TRBJ2-2; CDR3 DNA: TGTGCCAGCAGCTTAGAGGGGGCCCCCGGGGAGCTGTTTTTT; CDR3 protein: CASSLEGAPGELFF
D gene: TRBD2; clone size: NA; V gene: TRBV7-8; J gene: TRBJ2-1; CDR3 DNA: TGTGCCAGCAGCTCCTCAGCGGGAGGGTTCCACAATGAGCAGTTCTTC; CDR3 protein: CASSSSAGGFHNEQFF
D gene: NA; clone size: NA; V gene: TRBV7-2; J gene: TRBJ1-4; CDR3 DNA: TGTGCCAGCAGCCTAGAAGAAGGGAGGGCTGGTGAAAAACTGTTTTTT; CDR3 protein: CASSLEEGRAGEKLFF
D gene: NA; clone size: few; V gene: TRBV7-8; J gene: TRBJ2-3; CDR3 DNA: TGTGCCAGCAGCTTAGCACTAAAGAACCGGGACATTCTCACAGATACGCAGTATTTT; CDR3 protein: CASSLALKNRDILTDTQYF
D gene: TRBD1; clone size: NA; V gene: TRBV6-5; J gene: TRBJ1-1; CDR3 DNA: TGTGCCAGCAACAGGGGACAGGGCTTGAACACTGAAGCTTTCTTT; CDR3 protein: CASNRGQGLNTEAFF
D gene: NA; clone size: NA; V gene: TRBV19; J gene: TRBJ1-1; CDR3 DNA: TGTGCCAGTAGTATCTGGCAGCCGACGGGGACTGAAGCTTTCTTT; CDR3 protein: CASSIWQPTGTEAFF
D gene: NA; clone size: NA; V gene: TRBV5-1; J gene: TRBJ1-1; CDR3 DNA: TGCGCCAGCAGCGATGGACAGAACACTGAAGCTTTCTTT; CDR3 protein: CASSDGQNTEAFF
D gene: TRBD2; clone size: NA; V gene: TRBV7-8; J gene: TRBJ2-7; CDR3 DNA: TGTGCCAGCAGAGGGCGGGGGGCCGGCAACGAGCAGTACTTC; CDR3 protein: CASRGRGAGNEQYF
D gene: TRBD2; clone size: NA; V gene: TRBV5-1; J gene: TRBJ2-1; CDR3 DNA: TGCGCCAGCGCGTTAGCGGGGTTCTACAATGAGCAGTTCTTC; CDR3 protein: CASALAGFYNEQFF
D gene: TRBD2; clone size: once; V gene: TRBV18; J gene: TRBJ2-7; CDR3 DNA: TGTGCCAGCTCACCATCTAGCGGGGGGAACTACGAGCAGTACTTC; CDR3 protein: CASSPSSGGNYEQYF
D gene: NA; clone size: NA; V gene: TRBV28; J gene: TRBJ1-3; CDR3 DNA: TGTGCCAGCAATCCCCATCCAGGGGCCGGGGGAAACACCATATATTTT; CDR3 protein: CASNPHPGAGGNTIYF
D gene: TRBD1; clone size: NA; V gene: TRBV2; J gene: TRBJ2-7; CDR3 DNA: TGTGCCAGCAACCTAGACAGGGGCAACTACGAGCAGTACTTC; CDR3 protein: CASNLDRGNYEQYF
D gene: NA; clone size: NA; V gene: TRBV7-9; J gene: TRBJ2-7; CDR3 DNA: TGTGCCAGCAGCGCCCCGGGACACCCCTACGAGCAGTACTTC; CDR3 protein: CASSAPGHPYEQYF
D gene: NA; clone size: NA; V gene: TRBV19; J gene: TRBJ1-1; CDR3 DNA: TGTGCCAGTAGCCTCGACATTAACACTGAAGCTTTCTTT; CDR3 protein: CASSLDINTEAFF
D gene: NA; clone size: NA; V gene: TRBV27; J gene: TRBJ1-4; CDR3 DNA: TGTGCCAGCGCCCGGGAGGGACGGTATATGAAAGGACTGTTTTTT; CDR3 protein: CASAREGRYMKGLFF
D gene: NA; clone size: NA; V gene: TRBV9; J gene: TRBJ1-2; CDR3 DNA: TGTGCCAGCAGCGTAGGACTAGGCTACACCTTC; CDR3 protein: CASSVGLGYTF